The following is a TCR beta chain sequence with its context. Its cognate antigen has yet to be identified. It has no much larger one-base neighbor in the sample; base qualities were not kept. The data are from a study of control samples from healthy donors and cancer patients (dated by TCRdb to 2020 to 2021). Trimming removed 4 bases from V and 5 bases from J, leaving 11 bases between the germline ends. Reading from cysteine to phenylalanine, the CDR3 counts 13 amino acids. The read is trimmed to its CDR3 DNA, 39 bases read in frame from base 1. From a lookup of the germline V gene (reference sequence), CDR1 and CDR2 are SEHNR and FQNEAQ. The method behind the library was the immunoSEQ multiplex PCR assay. TCRdb mirrors the immuneACCESS table, restricted to in-frame sequences. Some clones are absent from its copies; in checked studies, under half trace to an unresolved V gene, and the reason for the others is unknown. A total of over 15,000 clones appear in this sample, about 87% of them only once. Roughly 10% of the sample is in the top ten clones.

The TCR sequence derives from a woman aged 70-85 years with colorectal cancer. The sample taken for sequencing was PBMCs. The chain was built from TRBV7-9 and TRBJ1-1, with the D segment identity uncertain. The sequence in DNA is TGTGCCAGCAGCTCTAGACCCCAAACTGAAGCTTTCTTT. This codes for CASSSRPQTEAFF.